The next 14 T cell receptor beta chains were all read from a single sample in a study of control samples from healthy donors and cancer patients. The assay was immunoSEQ multiplex PCR, and TCRdb's table has in-frame clones only and misses some. Found here are approximately 50,000 clones, 95% of them singletons; the top ten hold about 2.4%. The sample consisted of blood. These receptors all come from a man aged 30 to 45 in good health.

The chain couples TRBV11-2 to TRBJ1-1; D unresolved. The CDR3 has 13 residues. Trimming took off 5 bases at V and 3 bases at J, with 10 bases between the two ends. Germline V gene lookup returns CDR1 SGHAT and CDR2 FQNNGV. CDR3 bases: TGTGCCAGCAGCCCGGGTGGGTACACTGAAGCTTTCTTT. The encoded protein is CASSPGGYTEAFF.

The chain uses TRBV24-1 and TRBJ1-1, with D possibly being TRBD1 (5 bases). The germline CDR1 and CDR2 sequences are KGHDR and SFDVKD. The CDR3 sequence is 13 residues long. Trimming stripped 4 bases from V and 7 bases from J, with 12 bases between. CDR3 residues: CATSDYTGGEAFF. Here the CDR3 DNA reads TGTGCCACCAGTGACTATACGGGGGGTGAAGCTTTCTTT.

This clone was counted once. The chain carries TRBV6-4 and TRBJ2-1; D not certain. The germline V gene has CDR1 MRHNA and CDR2 SNTAGT. The CDR3 spans 16 residues. Trimming removed 3 bases at V and 0 bases at J, with 12 bases between. CDR3 in DNA: TGTGCCAGCAGTGAAAGCGACTTGAGCTCCTACAATGAGCAGTTCTTC. It specifies CASSESDLSSYNEQFF.

The rearrangement joins TRBV18 to TRBJ1-5; 8 positions agree with TRBD1. Looked up from germline, CDR1 is KGHSH and CDR2 is LQKENI. This CDR3 is 15 amino acids long. Losses at the gene ends were 4 bases for V and 2 bases for J; bases not matched to a gene: 4. The CDR3 is CASSRQGTGNQPQHF. For the CDR3, the DNA is TGTGCCAGCTCACGACAGGGGACGGGCAATCAGCCCCAGCATTTT.

The genes are TRBV9 and TRBJ1-1, with TRBD1 matching 8 bases. V lost 0 bases to trimming and J lost 8 bases; unmatched junction nucleotides: 12. CDR1 and CDR2 (germline): SGDLS, YYNGEE. This CDR3 region has 16 residues. CDR3 bases: TGTGCCAGCAGCGTAGGCCCTCGGACAGGGCGTCCAGAAGCTTTCTTT. It yields the protein CASSVGPRTGRPEAFF.

The chain employs TRBV27 and TRBJ1-1; the D is unclear. Germline CDR1 is MNHEY and CDR2 is SMNVEV (reference sequence). The V and J ends lost 0 bases and 3 bases respectively, with 8 bases between them. The CDR3 spans 14 residues. CDR3 DNA sequence: TGTGCCAGCAGTTTATCGGGCTGGTACACTGAAGCTTTCTTT. This encodes CASSLSGWYTEAFF.

The genes are TRBV2 and TRBJ2-1; a possible D gene is TRBD2 (5 bases). The germline V gene encodes CDR1 SNHLY and CDR2 FYNNEI. Trimming took off 5 bases at V and 0 bases at J, with 11 bases between the two ends. The CDR3 is made up of 15 amino acids. The CDR3 DNA is TGTGCCAGCAGTTCTGGGGAGAGCTCCTACAATGAGCAGTTCTTC. Protein product: CASSSGESSYNEQFF.

The chain combines TRBV4-1 with TRBJ2-1, with 10 bases fitting TRBD2. Germline V gives CDR1 MGHRA, CDR2 YSYEKL. The junction had 2 bases not matched to a gene; V was cut back by 1 base and J by 2 bases. The CDR3 is 16 amino acids. CDR3 nucleotides: TGCGCCAGCAGCCAAGGTAGCGGGGGGCCCTACAATGAGCAGTTCTTC. Its protein is CASSQGSGGPYNEQFF.

This clone was observed a single time. This chain links TRBV5-1 with TRBJ2-2; D remains unclear. Per the germline V gene, CDR1 is SGHRS and CDR2 is YFSETQ. V lost 4 bases and J 4 bases, leaving 14 bases between the germline ends. The CDR3 contains 15 residues. CDR3 loop: CASSKGLFPTGELFF. The CDR3 DNA follows: TGCGCCAGCAGCAAAGGCCTTTTCCCCACCGGGGAGCTGTTTTTT.

V is TRBV7-9 and J is TRBJ2-5, with TRBD2 matching 13 bases. V trimming: 2 bases; J trimming: 4 bases; junction bases outside the gene matches: 4. From germline, CDR1 is SEHNR and CDR2 FQNEAQ (reference sequence). This CDR3 contains 16 residues. The CDR3 loop reads CASSLFGTSGVETQYF. Written as DNA, the CDR3 is TGTGCCAGCAGCTTATTCGGGACTAGCGGGGTAGAGACCCAGTACTTC.

The CDR3, as DNA: TGTGCCAGCAGCTTACGGGCAGGCAATCAGCCCCAGCATTTT. This translates into CASSLRAGNQPQHF. The chain combines TRBV11-2 with TRBJ1-5; D gene uncertain. Germline V CDR1 and CDR2: SGHAT, FQNNGV. The V end was cut by 2 bases, the J end by 2 bases, with 7 bases between. This CDR3 comprises 14 residues.

This clone has only one observation. This chain uses TRBV9 with TRBJ1-2, with D tentatively TRBD1 (6 bases). CDR1 and CDR2 (germline): SGDLS, YYNGEE. CDR3 length: 20 amino acids. Trimming shortened V by 3 bases and J by 0 bases, and 27 bases separated the two germline ends. CDR3 region: CASSATQKGEWEFSNYGYTF. In DNA, the CDR3 is TGTGCCAGCAGCGCAACCCAGAAGGGGGAGTGGGAATTTTCTAACTATGGCTACACCTTC.

This clone was recorded once. The V call is TRBV9, the J call TRBJ2-1; the match to TRBD2 covers 10 bases. The CDR3 is made up of 15 amino acids. Per the germline V gene, CDR1 is SGDLS and CDR2 is YYNGEE. V dropped 4 bases and J dropped 3; count of bases not matched to a gene: 4. The CDR3 protein is CASSSGTSVYNEQFF. In nucleotides, the CDR3 is TGTGCCAGCAGCTCCGGGACTAGCGTCTACAATGAGCAGTTCTTC.

This chain links TRBV6-5 with TRBJ2-5, with D perhaps matching TRBD2 (5 bases). Germline CDR1 is MNHEY and CDR2 is SVGAGI. CDR3 size: 15 residues. V was trimmed by 2 bases and J by 5 bases, leaving 15 bases between them. Here the CDR3 reads CASSYGPLAWETQYF. The CDR3 DNA sequence: TGTGCCAGCAGTTACGGCCCCCTAGCATGGGAGACCCAGTACTTC.